This TCR beta chain came from a study of cytomegalovirus exposure and HLA in healthy donors (dated by TCRdb to 2017 to 2019). For context, the study as a whole: In an earlier analysis of 587 of the donors, 250 to 300 Gb of sequence data and 100 million or so unique TCR beta sequences from roughly 190 million T cells were reported. An early release covering some 640 HLA-typed donors comprised 300 to 350 gigabases of sequencing data and tens of millions of unique TCR sequences. Of the 350 to 450 genotyped donors, approximately 83% fell in the genetic ancestry cluster associated with self-reported Caucasian donors. The study aimed to test whether signatures of past pathogen exposure could be identified by cataloging public T cell receptors. The study profiled the T cell repertoires of about 720 subjects by immunosequencing and related them to cytomegalovirus serostatus. A separate validation cohort of over 95 different subjects was used in addition to the roughly 670-subject first cohort. The study combined high-throughput TCR immunosequencing, statistical association of individual TCRs with disease status, and machine learning to predict cytomegalovirus infection status. A later analysis re-examined previously published TCR beta repertoires from more than 600 donors and added high-resolution HLA genotyping to investigate patterns of TCR occurrence. Rather than using new phenotypic data, the later analysis identified candidate immune exposures from TCR beta sequences and from how often those sequences occurred across donors. To decide whether each TCR beta V gene segment behaved as functional or pseudogenic, an earlier analysis of some 600 of the donors relied on high-throughput TCR beta sequencing. Donor age, sex, ethnicity and CMV serostatus were compiled alongside the repertoire data. In a later genetic analysis, genome-wide SNP genotypes for about three fifths of the roughly 670 donors were used, and that subset was treated as a discovery cohort. Every repertoire in the discovery cohort had been generated on one and the same sequencing platform. Class I and class II HLA loci were covered by the typing at four-digit resolution. Typing coverage varied by locus: roughly 629-630 donors for A, B, C, DRB1 and DQB1; under 550 for DQA1; over 600 for DPA1; around 490 for DPB1. A handful of DR-DQ haplotypes were handled as single units for association and clustering because linkage in the cohort was strong. On average, about 200,000 unique TCR beta nucleotide sequences were sequenced per donor among 398 genotyped donors of the cohort, with roughly 18% of those sequences being non-productive. The investigation overall reported the following: In a later analysis, the rate of TCR association differed among HLA loci, with DRB1 alleles having the most associated TCRs and HLA-C alleles having the fewest. Most TCR sequences were seen in very few donors, while some public TCRs were found in many individuals. Roughly uniform sequencing depth across donors was assumed in presence/absence analyses, although this assumption may not hold. Several of the top co-occurrence clusters appeared to be linked to parvovirus B19, influenza, CMV and Epstein-Barr virus, according to a later analysis. A later genetic analysis associated a missense DCLRE1C variant with V-gene and J-gene trimming of TCR beta chains, and an independent cohort replicated the association. Linkage disequilibrium might explain the correlated functional status among segregating V segments, but an unknown experimental factor could not be ruled out. The earlier analysis of 587 of the donors excluded approximately 15 rarely observed V segments, including chromosome 9 orphons, because counts were too low. Compared with the approximately 710-donor mean, donors in an Asian-associated ancestry cluster had fewer N-insertions in productive TCRs, according to a later genetic analysis. Only TCR beta chains were sequenced in this cohort, and the absence of alpha or paired-chain data limited detectable features. In the study, about 150 TCR beta chains were listed as associated with cytomegalovirus. Most CMV-associated TCR beta chains appeared to be HLA-restricted in a later analysis, and the HLA associations seemed to be driven largely by CMV exposure. A further reported finding was that TCR beta sequences accurately predicted the HLA-A and HLA-B alleles for most subjects in the first cohort. A cluster of highly shared sequence variants was judged likely to represent a technical artifact of the sequencing pipeline. The classifier was reported to diagnose cytomegalovirus status with high specificity and sensitivity in both the original cohort and the validation cohort. Some IMGT-functional V segments, including TRBV6-2 and TRBV6-3, could not be distinguished by the 87-base-pair reads and were therefore excluded. A later analysis associated 16,951 TCR beta sequences with specific HLA alleles at a false discovery rate of 0.05. Immune exposure information for the cohort was limited to CMV serostatus. Broadly in line with IMGT annotations, most TCR beta V segments showed up in productive rearrangements about 87% or about 30% of the time in an earlier analysis of approximately 600 of the donors. A later analysis found that HLA-associated TCR beta chains were more clonally expanded and had lower generation probabilities than equally common non-associated chains. According to the authors, the approach could potentially be generalized to other disease states and immunological phenotypes. In vitro tests confirmed that three of the cytomegalovirus-associated TCR beta chains recognize cytomegalovirus antigens. Because some donors lacked HLA typing at each locus, the association tests relied only on the typed subset. Assigning TCR associations to individual alleles was difficult when HLA alleles, especially DR and DQ, strongly co-occurred.

Library preparation was by the immunoSEQ multiplex PCR assay. A mixture of 60 forward primers for TCR Vbeta segments and 13 reverse primers for TCR Jbeta segments was used in the multiplex PCR. The CDR3 region of rearranged TCR beta genes was amplified from genomic DNA with a multiplex PCR assay. The Illumina HiSeq System was used to sequence the amplified TCR beta libraries as 87-base-pair reads. Per the source publication's procedure: In a later analysis, around 80 million unique TCR beta chains were counted across the 650 to 700 repertoires, and approximately 11 million of these chains were shared by at least two donors. Raw reads were error-corrected and collapsed into unique sequences by a nearest-neighbor algorithm in which closely related sequences were merged to remove PCR and sequencing errors. Alignment of CDR3 sequences to IMGT reference sequences was used to assign V, D and J gene segments. For a sequence to be retained, a match of at least six nucleotides to both a V gene segment and a J gene segment was required. Rearrangements were classified as productive when the CDR3 lacked stop codons and remained in frame with V and J, and all other rearrangements were classified as non-productive. Following IMGT convention, CDR3 was defined as the stretch from the second conserved V-encoded cysteine to the conserved J-encoded phenylalanine. Sequences without an unambiguous match to a single V gene segment were excluded from the earlier analysis of over 500 of the donors. In an earlier analysis of some 590 of the donors, a V segment was called functional when productive rearrangements were above 56.7%, and segregating when the standard deviation between donors exceeded 5%. To diagnose cytomegalovirus status from the catalog of TCR beta chain sequences, a statistical classification framework was built. In a later analysis, TCR nucleotide sequences were compared against IMGT/GENE-DB human TR gene sequences so that V and J genes could be assigned. Using the TCRdist pipeline, a later analysis assigned CDR3 sequences along with most-parsimonious VDJ recombination scenarios. In a later analysis, each TCR beta chain was defined by its CDR3 amino acid sequence together with its V-gene family, and reads lacking a unique V-gene family were excluded. As a way to deal with suspected cross-contamination and a sequencing artifact, a later analysis dropped over 550 nucleotide sequences that were highly shared and had low generation probability. In a later analysis, a clonal expansion index for each public chain was calculated from normalized within-repertoire ranks of inferred template counts. In a later analysis, generation probabilities were computed with a VDJ recombination model fitted to out-of-frame rearrangements, and the resulting probabilities were checked against IGoR. In a later analysis, hypergeometric tests were used to score TCR-TCR, TCR-HLA and TCR-CMV co-occurrence, with a repertoire-size bias correction applied to TCR pairs. False discovery rates were estimated in a later analysis by permuting HLA or CMV assignments 20 times. In a later analysis, co-occurring TCRs were grouped using DBSCAN, and TCRdist sequence similarity was added for clustering within HLA-allele-positive subsets. Repertoires with fewer than 30,000 or more than 120,000 public chains were left out of co-occurrence clustering, as were four to six repertoires with anomalous nucleotide sharing. What TCRdb holds here is the immuneACCESS table cut down to in-frame rearrangements. Part of the clones is not present; checked against another copy, under half of the missing clones reflect an unresolved V gene, and the others are unexplained. For V, J and clone size, that table is used; D and trimming come from the DNA. The sample table records some 270,000 clones; 80% of these occur just once. About 0.3% of the sample is taken by the ten largest.

According to the germline V gene, CDR1 reads SGHRS and CDR2 reads YFSETQ. V is clipped by 5 bases and J by 6 bases, and the sequence between their germline boundaries is 13 bases long. From the cysteine through the phenylalanine, the CDR3 covers 13 amino acids. CDR3 DNA only is kept here, 39 bases in frame from base 1. In total, just over 650 healthy bone marrow donors made up the cohort. Cohort members were all nominally healthy when sampled, although unrecorded immune exposures were likely present. The donor was CMV seronegative and was included in the group of several hundred seronegative cohort members. Each donor provided a peripheral blood sample, and peripheral blood mononuclear cells were used for TCR beta sequencing. Genomic DNA extraction from the blood cell samples was performed with the Qiagen DNeasy Blood Extraction Kit. To note about this clone: The antigen this receptor binds is unknown. Per-base quality was not reported, and no clone a single base away is much larger than it.

The rearranged chain carries TRBV5-1 and TRBJ2-3, with no D gene named confidently. Sequencing was done on a sample of PBMCs. This sequence was found in a girl aged 2-10 years in good health and CMV-seronegative. The DNA sequence reads TGCGCCAGCAGTCCCCGGGTAGCTGATACGCAGTATTTT. This gives the protein CASSPRVADTQYF.